The rows below give T cell receptor beta chains drawn from one sample of a study of response to subunit inactivated influenza vaccine. TCRdb recomputed calls from the RT-PCR reads with MiXCR, one row per CDR3 protein. The sample yields some 850,000 distinct CDR3 sequences, less than 20% seen once. The sequencing used PBMCs from blood, collected around 5 days after vaccination. The receptors stem from a man aged 50-59 years who received an inactivated influenza vaccine. Each CDR3 is given with its conserved first and last residue. A D gene is named only where the DNA matches it firmly. Clone size is shown for a subset of rows, as once, few, many or a class of expanded clone.

>TRBJ2-7|TRBV7-9|-|-
CASNTDRRSYEQYF
TGTGCCAGCAACACGGACAGACGCTCCTACGAGCAGTACTTC
>TRBJ2-2|TRBV5-1|many|TRBD2
CASSLTGLAGDGELFF
TGCGCCAGCAGCTTGACCGGACTAGCGGGGGACGGGGAGCTGTTTTTT
>TRBJ2-7|TRBV6-1|-|TRBD2
CASSGLAGGPGSEQYF
TGTGCCAGCAGTGGACTAGCGGGAGGGCCGGGGAGCGAGCAGTACTTC
>TRBJ1-1|TRBV18|-|-
CASSPGEGFFGNTEAFF
TGTGCCAGCTCACCTGGGGAGGGGTTTTTCGGAAACACTGAAGCTTTCTTT
>TRBJ2-5|TRBV6-2/TRBV6-3|-|TRBD2
CASRSGGRAQYF
TGTGCCAGCAGATCGGGGGGGCGAGCCCAGTACTTC
>TRBJ2-2|TRBV5-4|-|-
CASSQGIDNTGELFF
TGTGCCAGCAGCCAAGGGATTGACAACACCGGGGAGCTGTTTTTT
>TRBJ1-1|TRBV4-3|-|-
CASSQIYRAEAFF
TGCGCCAGCAGCCAAATATATCGGGCTGAAGCTTTCTTT
>TRBJ2-4|TRBV6-2/TRBV6-3|few|-
CASSYSLTGNIQYF
TGTGCCAGCAGTTACTCTCTAACGGGAAACATTCAGTACTTC
>TRBJ2-3|TRBV4-3|few|TRBD2
CASSQDTSGHSTDTQYF
TGCGCCAGCAGCCAAGATACTAGCGGACATAGCACAGATACGCAGTATTTT
>TRBJ2-3|TRBV20-1|-|TRBD2
CSASAGTSSRAQYF
TGCAGTGCTAGTGCCGGGACTAGCAGTAGAGCGCAGTATTTT
>TRBJ1-5|TRBV6-1|-|-
CASSRVVGAQNQPQHF
TGTGCCAGCAGTCGGGTCGTGGGGGCACAAAATCAGCCCCAGCATTTT
>TRBJ2-5|TRBV6-6|-|-
CASREGALETQYF
TGTGCCAGCAGGGAGGGGGCCCTGGAGACCCAGTACTTC
>TRBJ2-1|TRBV11-2|-|TRBD2
CASSLILLAGGLGNEQFF
TGTGCCAGCAGCTTAATACTCTTAGCGGGGGGGCTTGGTAATGAGCAGTTCTTC
>TRBJ2-2|TRBV7-3|-|TRBD1
CASSPGQGLTGELFF
TGTGCCAGCAGCCCAGGACAGGGTTTGACCGGGGAGCTGTTTTTT
>TRBJ1-1|TRBV24-1|many|-
CATSDSKSRTFF
TGTGCCACCAGTGATTCGAAAAGTCGAACTTTCTTT
>TRBJ2-7|TRBV4-2|-|TRBD1
CASSQEGGQGRYEQYF
TGTGCCAGCAGCCAAGAGGGGGGACAGGGGAGGTACGAGCAGTACTTC
>TRBJ1-4|TRBV10-3|-|-
CAIGGATNEKLFF
TGTGCCATAGGAGGGGCAACTAATGAAAAACTGTTTTTT
>TRBJ2-5|TRBV5-1|-|TRBD1
CASSSWTGSRETQYF
TGCGCCAGCAGCTCGTGGACAGGGAGTAGGGAGACCCAGTACTTC
>TRBJ1-5|TRBV11-3|-|-
CASSGPRARVSNQPQHF
TGTGCCAGCAGCGGGCCCCGGGCCAGAGTTAGCAATCAGCCCCAGCATTTT
>TRBJ2-1|TRBV10-3|many|-
CAISLGTYGDEQFF
TGTGCCATCAGCCTTGGGACTTACGGAGATGAGCAGTTCTTC
>TRBJ2-4|TRBV20-1|few|TRBD1
CSAPIQGAKNIQYF
TGCAGTGCTCCTATACAGGGGGCCAAAAACATTCAGTACTTC
>TRBJ1-5|TRBV20-1|-|TRBD1
CSARRTGGSQPQHF
TGCAGTGCTAGAAGGACAGGGGGGAGTCAGCCCCAGCATTTT
>TRBJ2-5|TRBV5-1|-|TRBD2
CASSFGLAGGSRETQYF
TGCGCCAGCAGCTTTGGACTAGCGGGGGGGAGTCGGGAGACCCAGTACTTC
>TRBJ1-1|TRBV10-3|few|TRBD1
CAIGQGWTEAFF
TGTGCCATCGGACAGGGGTGGACTGAAGCTTTCTTT
>TRBJ2-7|TRBV29-1|few|TRBD2
CSVERRGTSGSNEQYF
TGCAGCGTTGAAAGGAGGGGAACTAGCGGGAGCAACGAGCAGTACTTC
>TRBJ2-3|TRBV20-1|few|TRBD2
CSARVPSGSGAKPDTQYF
TGCAGTGCTAGAGTCCCTAGCGGGTCGGGAGCTAAGCCAGATACGCAGTATTTT
>TRBJ2-2|TRBV5-1|-|-
CASSSGATRNGELFF
TGCGCCAGCAGCTCTGGGGCCACACGTAACGGGGAGCTGTTTTTT
>TRBJ2-7|TRBV7-8|few|TRBD1
CASSLTVGTGSSYEQYF
TGTGCCAGCAGCTTAACAGTTGGGACAGGGTCTTCCTACGAGCAGTACTTC
>TRBJ2-3|TRBV20-1|few|-
CSARRAPPTDTQYF
TGCAGTGCGAGGAGGGCCCCCCCCACAGATACGCAGTATTTT
>TRBJ2-1|TRBV6-2/TRBV6-3|-|TRBD2
CASSNRLAGGPSEQFF
TGTGCCAGCAGTAACCGACTAGCGGGAGGGCCTAGTGAGCAGTTCTTC